Here is one TCR beta chain with its context. Researchers ran the PCR with 60 Vbeta and 13 Jbeta primers. Repertoires were generated with immunoSEQ multiplex PCR, while TCRdb's copy carries only in-frame clones and drops some. The data show about 160,000 clones, with roughly 65% seen just once and 4.7% held by the top ten. The germline CDR1 and CDR2 sequences are LNHDA and SQIVND (reference sequence). This CDR3 is built from 14 residues. The trim removed 5 bases at V and 5 bases at J, leaving 8 bases unmatched. This sample was taken from a study of cytomegalovirus exposure and HLA in healthy donors. The genes are TRBV19 and TRBJ2-5, with TRBD1 identical over 7 bases. This receptor was identified in a man younger than 30 in good health and CMV-seropositive. The sample comprised PBMCs. The DNA for the CDR3 is TGTGCCAGTAGTCCCACAGGGGTGGCCGAGACCCAGTACTTC. It encodes CASSPTGVAETQYF.